Presented here are 6 T cell receptor beta chains from one specimen sequenced in a study of T cells in Graves' hyperthyroidism and ophthalmopathy. There were TCR beta CDR3 regions amplified from RNA transcripts. A set of HTBI primers served as the primers for a first-round RT-PCR of the TCR CDR3. TCRdb recomputed calls from the multiplex PCR reads with MiXCR, one row per CDR3 protein. The table has about 510,000 distinct CDR3 sequences, 40% to 50% seen once; the top ten hold about 43%. Sequenced input: peripheral blood or thyroid tissue (not recorded which). The receptors were sampled from an adult woman with Graves' disease, either hyperthyroidism or ophthalmopathy (not recorded which).

This rearrangement joins TRBV24-1 to TRBJ2-5; 8 bases agree with TRBD2. The CDR3 has 14 amino acids. V trimming: 7 bases; J trimming: 5 bases; junction bases outside the gene matches: 8. From germline, CDR1 is KGHDR and CDR2 SFDVKD. This CDR3 is CATSIRTSRETQYF. The CDR3 coding sequence is TGTGCCACCAGCATCAGGACTAGCCGGGAGACCCAGTACTTC.

CDR3 sequence (DNA): TGCGCCAGCAGCCATACGGCTAGCGGGTACGAGACCCAGTACTTC. As protein: CASSHTASGYETQYF. The V gene is TRBV4-1, the J gene TRBJ2-5, with TRBD2 matching 8 bases. Per the germline V gene, CDR1 is MGHRA and CDR2 is YSYEKL. Trimming at V came to 3 bases and at J to 5 bases, leaving 8 bases not matched to a gene. The length of the CDR3 is 15 residues.

The V call is TRBV7-9, the J call TRBJ2-5; D gene uncertain. V lost 1 base and J 13 bases, leaving 10 bases between the germline ends. The CDR3 length is 11 residues. CDR1 is SEHNR, CDR2 FQNEAQ, per germline (reference sequence). DNA of the CDR3: TGTGCCAGCAGCTTAGTTGGGCGCCGGTACTTC. Amino acids: CASSLVGRRYF.

This clonotype was observed a single time. As DNA, the CDR3 is TGTGCCAGCAGCCCACCGAGGTCTTACGAGCAGTACTTC. This encodes CASSPPRSYEQYF. The rearrangement uses TRBV7-9 and TRBJ2-7; no firm D call. Germline V CDR1 and CDR2: SEHNR, FQNEAQ (reference sequence). The CDR3 covers 13 residues. V gave up 5 bases and J gave up 4 bases, with 12 bases separating them.

This chain uses TRBV7-2 with TRBJ1-2; D uncertain. V lost 5 bases to trimming and J lost 4 bases, with 11 bases between them. Germline CDR1 is SGHTA and CDR2 is FQGNSA. The CDR3 extends over 13 amino acids. The CDR3 region is CASSPEPVYGYTF. In nucleotides, the CDR3 is TGTGCCAGCAGCCCAGAACCCGTCTATGGCTACACCTTC.

This clonotype was recorded at least ten times. The V gene is TRBV7-9, the J gene TRBJ2-5, with TRBD2 as a possible D gene (5 bases). In germline, CDR1 is SEHNR, CDR2 FQNEAQ (reference sequence). V lost 4 bases and J lost 4, with 10 bases in between. This CDR3 comprises 13 residues. CDR3 residues: CASSSRTRETQYF. Written as DNA, the CDR3 is TGTGCCAGCAGCTCCCGGACTCGAGAGACCCAGTACTTC.